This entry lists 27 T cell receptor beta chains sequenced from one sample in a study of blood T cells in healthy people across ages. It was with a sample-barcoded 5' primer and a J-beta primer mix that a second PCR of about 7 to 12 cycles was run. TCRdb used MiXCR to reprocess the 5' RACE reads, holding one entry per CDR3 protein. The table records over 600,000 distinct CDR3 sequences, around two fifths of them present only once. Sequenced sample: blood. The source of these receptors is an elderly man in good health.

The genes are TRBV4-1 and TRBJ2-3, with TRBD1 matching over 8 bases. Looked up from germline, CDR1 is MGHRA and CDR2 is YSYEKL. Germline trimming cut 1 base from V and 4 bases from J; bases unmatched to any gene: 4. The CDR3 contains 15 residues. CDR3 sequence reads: CASSQADRGSDTQYF. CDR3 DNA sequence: TGCGCCAGCAGCCAAGCTGACAGGGGCTCAGATACGCAGTATTTT.

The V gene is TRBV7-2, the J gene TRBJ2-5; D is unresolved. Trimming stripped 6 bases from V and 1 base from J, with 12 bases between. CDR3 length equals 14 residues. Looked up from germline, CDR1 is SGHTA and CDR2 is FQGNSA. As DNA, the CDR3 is TGTGCCAGCAGGGAATATAGTACCCAAGAGACCCAGTACTTC. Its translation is CASREYSTQETQYF.

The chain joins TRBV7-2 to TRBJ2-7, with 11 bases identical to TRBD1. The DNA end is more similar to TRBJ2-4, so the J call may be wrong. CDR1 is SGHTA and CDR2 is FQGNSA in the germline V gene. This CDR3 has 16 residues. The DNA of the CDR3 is TGTGCCAGCAGCTTAAGGGGCGGGACAGGGGGTCACATTCAGTACTTC. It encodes CASSLRGGTGGHIQYF.

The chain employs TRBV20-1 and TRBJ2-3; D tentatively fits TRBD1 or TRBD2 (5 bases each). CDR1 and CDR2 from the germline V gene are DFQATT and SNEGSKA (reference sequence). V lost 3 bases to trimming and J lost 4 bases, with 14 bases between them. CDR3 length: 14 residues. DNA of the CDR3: TGCAGTGCTAGTGTTGGGGGATCAGCAGATACGCAGTATTTT. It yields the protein CSASVGGSADTQYF.

The CDR3 region is CASSPQLANEQFF. CDR3 in DNA: TGTGCCAGCAGCCCCCAACTAGCGAATGAGCAGTTCTTC. The V gene is TRBV3-1, the J gene TRBJ2-1; TRBD2 agrees at 7 bases. The CDR3 has 13 amino acids. V was clipped by 4 bases and J by 7 bases; unmatched bases: 4. CDR1 and CDR2 (germline): LGHDT, YNNKEL (reference sequence).

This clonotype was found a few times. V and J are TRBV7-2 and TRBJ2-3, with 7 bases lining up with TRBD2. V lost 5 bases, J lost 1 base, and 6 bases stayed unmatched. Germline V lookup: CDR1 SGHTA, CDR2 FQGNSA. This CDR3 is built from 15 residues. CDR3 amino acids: CASSLYAGGTDTQYF. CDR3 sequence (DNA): TGTGCCAGCAGCCTCTATGCGGGGGGCACAGATACGCAGTATTTT.

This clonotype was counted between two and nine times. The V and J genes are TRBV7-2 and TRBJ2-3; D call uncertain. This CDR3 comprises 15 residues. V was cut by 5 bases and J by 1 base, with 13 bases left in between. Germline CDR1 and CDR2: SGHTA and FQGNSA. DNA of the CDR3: TGTGCCAGCAGCGCACAGCGTACTGGCACAGATACGCAGTATTTT. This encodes CASSAQRTGTDTQYF.

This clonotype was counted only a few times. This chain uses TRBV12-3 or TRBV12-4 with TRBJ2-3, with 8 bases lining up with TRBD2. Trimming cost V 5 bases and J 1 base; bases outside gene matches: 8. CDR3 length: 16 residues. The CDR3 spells CASSPPTSGGTDTQYF. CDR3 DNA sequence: TGTGCCAGCAGTCCACCTACTAGCGGTGGCACAGATACGCAGTATTTT.

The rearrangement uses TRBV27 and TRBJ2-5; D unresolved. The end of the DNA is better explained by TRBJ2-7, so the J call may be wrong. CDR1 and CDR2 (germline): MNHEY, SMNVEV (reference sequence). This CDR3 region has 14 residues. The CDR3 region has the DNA TGTGCCAGCAGTTTATCACGTCGGGCCTACGAGCAGTACTTC. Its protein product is CASSLSRRAYEQYF.

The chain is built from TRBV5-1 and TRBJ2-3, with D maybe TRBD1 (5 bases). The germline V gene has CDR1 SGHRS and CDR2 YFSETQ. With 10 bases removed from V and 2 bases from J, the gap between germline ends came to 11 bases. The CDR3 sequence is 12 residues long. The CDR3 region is CAPRALTDTQYF. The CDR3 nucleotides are TGCGCCCCCAGGGCCCTCACAGATACGCAGTATTTT.

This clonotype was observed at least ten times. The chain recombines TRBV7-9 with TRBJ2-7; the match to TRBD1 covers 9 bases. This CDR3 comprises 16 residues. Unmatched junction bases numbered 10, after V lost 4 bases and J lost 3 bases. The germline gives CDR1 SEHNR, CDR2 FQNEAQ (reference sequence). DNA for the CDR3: TGTGCCAGCAGCTCCGCCGGGACAGGGAGGTTCTACGAGCAGTACTTC. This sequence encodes CASSSAGTGRFYEQYF.

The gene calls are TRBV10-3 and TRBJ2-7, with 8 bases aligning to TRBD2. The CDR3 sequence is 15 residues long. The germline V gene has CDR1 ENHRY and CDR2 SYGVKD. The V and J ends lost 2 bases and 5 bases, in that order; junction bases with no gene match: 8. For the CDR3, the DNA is TGTGCCATCAGTGAGGCGGCCGGGACTAGAGACGAGCAGTACTTC. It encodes CAISEAAGTRDEQYF.

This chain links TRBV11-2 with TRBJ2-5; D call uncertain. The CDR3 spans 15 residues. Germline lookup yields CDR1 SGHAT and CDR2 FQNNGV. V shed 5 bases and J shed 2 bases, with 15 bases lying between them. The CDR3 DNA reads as TGTGCCAGCAGCCTACGATCTGCAGATCAAGAGACCCAGTACTTC. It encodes CASSLRSADQETQYF.

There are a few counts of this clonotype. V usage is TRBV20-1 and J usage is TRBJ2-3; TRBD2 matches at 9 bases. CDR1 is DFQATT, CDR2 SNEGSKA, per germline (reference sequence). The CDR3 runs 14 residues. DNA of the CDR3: TGCACCGGTAGAGTAGCGGGAGTTGCAGATACGCAGTATTTT. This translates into CTGRVAGVADTQYF.

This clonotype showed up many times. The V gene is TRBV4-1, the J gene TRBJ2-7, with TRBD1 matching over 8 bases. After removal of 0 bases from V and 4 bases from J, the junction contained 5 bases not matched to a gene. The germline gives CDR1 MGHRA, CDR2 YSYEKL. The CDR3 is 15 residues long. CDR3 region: CASSQETGEWYEQYF. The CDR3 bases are TGCGCCAGCAGCCAAGAGACAGGGGAGTGGTACGAGCAGTACTTC.

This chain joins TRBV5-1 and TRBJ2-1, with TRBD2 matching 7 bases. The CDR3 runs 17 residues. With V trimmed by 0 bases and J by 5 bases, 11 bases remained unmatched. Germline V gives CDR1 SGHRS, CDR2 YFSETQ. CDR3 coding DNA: TGCGCCAGCAGCTTGGCCGTGGGGGGGAGCCCAGACAATGAGCAGTTCTTC. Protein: CASSLAVGGSPDNEQFF.

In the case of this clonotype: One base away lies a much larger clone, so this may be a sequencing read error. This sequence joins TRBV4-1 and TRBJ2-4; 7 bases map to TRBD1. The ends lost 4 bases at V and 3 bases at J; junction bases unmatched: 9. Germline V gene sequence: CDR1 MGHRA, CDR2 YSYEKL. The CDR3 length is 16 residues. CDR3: CASSRQGTLVKNIQYF. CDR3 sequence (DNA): TGCGCCAGCAGCCGACAGGGAACTTTAGTCAAAAACATTCAGTACTTC.

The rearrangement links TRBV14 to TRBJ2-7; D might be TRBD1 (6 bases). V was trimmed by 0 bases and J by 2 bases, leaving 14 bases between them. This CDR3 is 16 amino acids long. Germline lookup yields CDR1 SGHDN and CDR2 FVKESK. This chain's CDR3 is CASSQDYRADTYEQYF. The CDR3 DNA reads TGTGCCAGCAGCCAAGACTACAGGGCAGATACCTACGAGCAGTACTTC.

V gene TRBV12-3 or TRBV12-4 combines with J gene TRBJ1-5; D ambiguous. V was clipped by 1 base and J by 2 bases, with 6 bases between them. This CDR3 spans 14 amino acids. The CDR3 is CASSLGAGNQPQHF. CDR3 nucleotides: TGTGCCAGCAGTTTAGGGGCGGGCAATCAGCCCCAGCATTTT.

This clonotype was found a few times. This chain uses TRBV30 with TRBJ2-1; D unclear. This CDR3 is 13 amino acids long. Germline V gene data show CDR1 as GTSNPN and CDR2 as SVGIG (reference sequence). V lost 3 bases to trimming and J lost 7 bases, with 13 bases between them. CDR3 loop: CAWRVPGRNEQFF. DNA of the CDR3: TGTGCCTGGAGAGTACCGGGTAGGAATGAGCAGTTCTTC.

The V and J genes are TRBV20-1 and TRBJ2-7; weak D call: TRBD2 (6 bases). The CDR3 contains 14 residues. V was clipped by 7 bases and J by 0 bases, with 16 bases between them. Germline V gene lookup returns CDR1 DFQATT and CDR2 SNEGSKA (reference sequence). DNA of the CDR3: TGCAGTGTACCGCCCCTAGCGAACTCCTACGAGCAGTACTTC. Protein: CSVPPLANSYEQYF.

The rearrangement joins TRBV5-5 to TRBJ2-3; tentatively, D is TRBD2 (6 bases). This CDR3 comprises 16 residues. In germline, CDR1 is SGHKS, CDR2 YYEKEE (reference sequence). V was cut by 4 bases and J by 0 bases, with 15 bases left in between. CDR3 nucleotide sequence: TGTGCCAGCAGCCTGGGGGGTAGCGGAAGCACAGATACGCAGTATTTT. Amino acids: CASSLGGSGSTDTQYF.

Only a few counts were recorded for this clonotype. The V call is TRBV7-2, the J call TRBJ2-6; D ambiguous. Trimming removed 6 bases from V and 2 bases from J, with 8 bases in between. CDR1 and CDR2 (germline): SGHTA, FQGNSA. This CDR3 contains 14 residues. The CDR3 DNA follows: TGTGCCAGCAGAGTTACGCCTGGGGCCAACGTCCTGACTTTC. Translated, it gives CASRVTPGANVLTF.

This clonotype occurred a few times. This chain's CDR3 is CASSFASGRNEQFF. The DNA for the CDR3 is TGTGCCAGCAGCTTCGCTAGCGGGAGAAATGAGCAGTTCTTC. V usage is TRBV13 and J usage is TRBJ2-1; 10 bases align to TRBD2. In germline, CDR1 is PRHDT, CDR2 FYEKMQ (reference sequence). V shed 3 bases, J shed 7 bases, and the junction held 3 bases outside the gene matches. The length of the CDR3 is 14 residues.

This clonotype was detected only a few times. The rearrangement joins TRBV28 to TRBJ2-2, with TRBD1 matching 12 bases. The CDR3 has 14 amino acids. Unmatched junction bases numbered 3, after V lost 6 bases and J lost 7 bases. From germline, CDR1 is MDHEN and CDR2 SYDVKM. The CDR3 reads CASRGQGAVGELFF. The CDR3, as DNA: TGTGCCAGCAGGGGACAGGGGGCTGTCGGGGAGCTGTTTTTT.

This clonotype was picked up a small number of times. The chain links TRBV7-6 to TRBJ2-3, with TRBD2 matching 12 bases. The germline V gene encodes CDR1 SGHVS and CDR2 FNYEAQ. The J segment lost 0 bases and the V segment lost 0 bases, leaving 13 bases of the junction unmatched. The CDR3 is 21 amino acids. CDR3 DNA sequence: TGTGCCAGCAGCTTAGCTGCGATGACTAGCGGGGGACTTACTAGCACAGATACGCAGTATTTT. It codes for CASSLAAMTSGGLTSTDTQYF. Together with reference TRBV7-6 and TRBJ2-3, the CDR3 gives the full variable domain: GAGVSQSPRYKVTKRGQDVALRCDPISGHVSLYWYRQALGQGPEFLTYFNYEAQQDKSGLPNDRFSAERPEGSISTLTIQRTEQRDSAMYRCASSLAAMTSGGLTSTDTQYFGPGTRLTVL.

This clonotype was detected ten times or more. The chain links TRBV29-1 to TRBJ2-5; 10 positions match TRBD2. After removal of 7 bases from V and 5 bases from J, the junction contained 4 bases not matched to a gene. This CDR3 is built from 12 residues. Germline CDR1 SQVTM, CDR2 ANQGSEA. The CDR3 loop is CSAVLAGETQYF. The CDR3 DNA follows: TGCAGCGCCGTACTAGCGGGGGAGACCCAGTACTTC. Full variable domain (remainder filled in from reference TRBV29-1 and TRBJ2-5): SAVISQKPSRDICQRGTSLTIQCQVDSQVTMMFWYRQQPGQSLTLIATANQGSEATYESGFVIDKFPISRPNLTFSTLTVSNMSPEDSSIYLCSAVLAGETQYFGPGTRLLVL.